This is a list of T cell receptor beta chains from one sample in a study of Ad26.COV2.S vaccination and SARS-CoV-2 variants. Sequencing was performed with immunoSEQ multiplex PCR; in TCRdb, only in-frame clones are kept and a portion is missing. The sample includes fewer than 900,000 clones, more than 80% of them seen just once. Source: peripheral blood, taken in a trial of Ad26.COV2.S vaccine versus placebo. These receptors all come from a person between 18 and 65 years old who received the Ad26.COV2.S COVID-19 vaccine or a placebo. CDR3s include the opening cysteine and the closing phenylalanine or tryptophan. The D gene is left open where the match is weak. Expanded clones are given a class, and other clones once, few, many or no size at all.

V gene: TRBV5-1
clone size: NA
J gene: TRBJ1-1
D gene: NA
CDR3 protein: CASSLGPLVTEAFF
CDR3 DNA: TGCGCCAGCAGCTTGGGTCCCTTGGTCACTGAAGCTTTCTTT

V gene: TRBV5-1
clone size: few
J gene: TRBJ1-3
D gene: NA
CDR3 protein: CASSLLGDRNTIYF
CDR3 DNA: TGCGCCAGCAGCTTGCTGGGAGACCGAAACACCATATATTTT

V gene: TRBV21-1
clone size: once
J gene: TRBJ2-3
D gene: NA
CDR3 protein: CASSLPRLAVDTQYF
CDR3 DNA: TGTGCCAGCAGCCTCCCACGGCTAGCGGTTGATACGCAGTATTTT

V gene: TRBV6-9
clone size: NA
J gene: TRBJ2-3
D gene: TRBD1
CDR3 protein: CASSFQGETDTQYF
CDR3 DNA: TGTGCCAGCAGTTTCCAGGGGGAAACAGATACGCAGTATTTT

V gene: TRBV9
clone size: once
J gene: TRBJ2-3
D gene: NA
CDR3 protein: CASSVGQAWDTQYF
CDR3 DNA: TGTGCCAGCAGCGTAGGCCAGGCATGGGATACGCAGTATTTT

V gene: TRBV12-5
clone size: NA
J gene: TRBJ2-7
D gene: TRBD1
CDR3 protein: CASALDRAEQYF
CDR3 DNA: TGTGCTAGTGCTTTGGACAGGGCTGAGCAGTACTTC

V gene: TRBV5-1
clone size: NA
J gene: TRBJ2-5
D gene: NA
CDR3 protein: CASSFREVETQYF
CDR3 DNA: TGCGCCAGCAGCTTTCGTGAGGTAGAGACCCAGTACTTC

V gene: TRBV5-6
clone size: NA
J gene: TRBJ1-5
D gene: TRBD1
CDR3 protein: CASSGTGEHQPQHF
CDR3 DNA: TGTGCCAGCAGCGGGACAGGGGAGCATCAGCCCCAGCATTTT

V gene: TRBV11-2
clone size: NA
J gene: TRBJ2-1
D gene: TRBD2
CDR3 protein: CASSPGLAGLSSYNEQFF
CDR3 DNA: TGTGCCAGCAGCCCGGGACTAGCGGGGTTATCCTCCTACAATGAGCAGTTCTTC

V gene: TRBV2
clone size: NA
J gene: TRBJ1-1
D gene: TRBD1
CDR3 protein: CASRLKTGSTEAFF
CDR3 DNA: TGTGCCAGCAGACTAAAGACAGGGAGCACTGAAGCTTTCTTT

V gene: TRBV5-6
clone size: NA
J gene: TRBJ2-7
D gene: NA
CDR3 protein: CASSLLDSYEQYF
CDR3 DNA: TGTGCCAGCAGCTTGTTAGACTCCTACGAGCAGTACTTC

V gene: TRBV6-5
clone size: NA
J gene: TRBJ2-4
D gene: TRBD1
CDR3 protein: CASSYGLRQGENIQYF
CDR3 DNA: TGTGCCAGCAGTTACGGCCTGCGGCAGGGGGAAAACATTCAGTACTTC

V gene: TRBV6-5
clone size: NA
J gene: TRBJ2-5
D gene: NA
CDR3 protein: CASSYWGNGETQYF
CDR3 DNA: TGTGCCAGCAGTTACTGGGGAAACGGGGAGACCCAGTACTTC

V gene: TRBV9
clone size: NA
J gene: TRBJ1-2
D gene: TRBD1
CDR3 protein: CASSVAETGGRGYTF
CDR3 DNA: TGTGCCAGCAGCGTAGCTGAGACAGGGGGCCGTGGCTACACCTTC

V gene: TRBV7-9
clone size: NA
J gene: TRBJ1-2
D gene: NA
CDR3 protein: CASSLGGPLYGYTF
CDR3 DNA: TGTGCCAGCAGCTTAGGCGGGCCGCTCTATGGCTACACCTTC

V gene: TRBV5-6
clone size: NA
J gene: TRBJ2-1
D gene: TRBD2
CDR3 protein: CASSPTSGEGNEQFF
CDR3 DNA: TGTGCCAGCAGCCCTACTAGCGGGGAGGGGAATGAGCAGTTCTTC

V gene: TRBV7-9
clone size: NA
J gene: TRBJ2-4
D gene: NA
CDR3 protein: CASSPLDRSVKNIQYF
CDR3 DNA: TGTGCCAGCAGCCCTTTAGACAGATCGGTCAAAAACATTCAGTACTTC

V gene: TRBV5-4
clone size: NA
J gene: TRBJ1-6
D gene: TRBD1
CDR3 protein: CASRSGTGGHNSPLHF
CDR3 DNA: TGTGCCAGCAGGTCCGGGACAGGGGGACATAATTCACCCCTCCACTTT

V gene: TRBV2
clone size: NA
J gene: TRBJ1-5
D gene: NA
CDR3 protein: CASSEALQGQPQHF
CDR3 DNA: TGTGCCAGCAGTGAAGCGCTTCAGGGTCAGCCCCAGCATTTT

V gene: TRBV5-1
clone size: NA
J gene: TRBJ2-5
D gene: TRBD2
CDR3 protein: CASSLVSGTLQETQYF
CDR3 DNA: TGCGCCAGCAGCTTGGTTAGCGGGACCCTTCAAGAGACCCAGTACTTC

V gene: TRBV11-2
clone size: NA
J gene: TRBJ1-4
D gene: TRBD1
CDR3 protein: CASSLFPKTGNEKLFF
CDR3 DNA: TGTGCCAGCAGCTTATTCCCCAAGACAGGGAACGAAAAACTGTTTTTT

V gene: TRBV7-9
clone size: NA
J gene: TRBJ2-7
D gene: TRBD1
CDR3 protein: CASSPPGTGAYEQYF
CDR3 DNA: TGTGCCAGCAGCCCGCCAGGGACAGGGGCCTACGAGCAGTACTTC

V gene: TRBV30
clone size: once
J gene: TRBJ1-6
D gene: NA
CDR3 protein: CANGGERDSPLHF
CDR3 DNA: TGTGCCAACGGGGGGGAGAGGGATTCACCCCTCCACTTT

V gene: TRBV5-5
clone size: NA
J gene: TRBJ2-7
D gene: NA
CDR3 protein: CASSLVGQSYEQYF
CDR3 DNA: TGTGCCAGCAGCTTGGTAGGACAGAGCTACGAGCAGTACTTC

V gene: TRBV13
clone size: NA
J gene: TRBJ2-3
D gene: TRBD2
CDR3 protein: CASSLDSGVGTDTQYF
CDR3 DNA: TGTGCCAGCAGCTTAGATAGCGGGGTCGGCACAGATACGCAGTATTTT

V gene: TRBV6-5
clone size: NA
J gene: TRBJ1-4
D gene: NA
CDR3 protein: CASSYSGQEKLFF
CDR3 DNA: TGTGCCAGCAGTTACTCGGGGCAGGAAAAACTGTTTTTT

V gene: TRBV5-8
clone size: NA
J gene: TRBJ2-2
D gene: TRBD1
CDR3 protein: CASSTYRGQDTGELFF
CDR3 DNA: TGTGCCAGCAGCACATACAGGGGGCAGGACACCGGGGAGCTGTTTTTT

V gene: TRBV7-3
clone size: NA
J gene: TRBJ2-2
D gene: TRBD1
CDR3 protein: CASSPAPGQGATGELFF
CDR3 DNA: TGTGCCAGCAGCCCAGCTCCGGGACAGGGGGCAACCGGGGAGCTGTTTTTT

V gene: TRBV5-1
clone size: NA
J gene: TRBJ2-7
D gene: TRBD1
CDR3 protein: CASSSGTGGTEQYF
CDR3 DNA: TGCGCCAGCAGCTCCGGGACAGGGGGGACGGAGCAGTACTTC

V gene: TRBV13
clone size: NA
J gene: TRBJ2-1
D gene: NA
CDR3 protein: CASRRTSRFLEQFF
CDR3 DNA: TGTGCCAGCCGCCGAACTAGCCGATTTTTAGAGCAGTTCTTC

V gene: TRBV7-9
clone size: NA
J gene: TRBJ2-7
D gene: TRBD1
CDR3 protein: CASSRDRNYEQYF
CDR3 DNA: TGTGCCAGCAGCCGGGACAGGAACTACGAGCAGTACTTC

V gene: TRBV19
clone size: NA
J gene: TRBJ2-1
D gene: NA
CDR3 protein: CASTPWGDYNEQFF
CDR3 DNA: TGTGCCAGTACCCCCTGGGGGGACTACAATGAGCAGTTCTTC

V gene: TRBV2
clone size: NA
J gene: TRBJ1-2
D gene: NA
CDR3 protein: CASSFSSVGYTF
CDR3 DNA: TGTGCCAGCAGTTTCAGTTCGGTTGGCTACACCTTC

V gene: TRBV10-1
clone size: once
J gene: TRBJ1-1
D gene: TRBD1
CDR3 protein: CASSSDRSNTEAFF
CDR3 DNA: TGCGCCAGCAGTTCGGACAGGTCGAACACTGAAGCTTTCTTT

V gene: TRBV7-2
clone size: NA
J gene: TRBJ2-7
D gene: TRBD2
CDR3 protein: CASSFGASGTYEQYF
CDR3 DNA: TGTGCCAGCAGCTTTGGGGCTAGCGGAACGTACGAGCAGTACTTC

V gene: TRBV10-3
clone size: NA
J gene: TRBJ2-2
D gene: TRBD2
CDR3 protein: CAISDELAGVTGELFF
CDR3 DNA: TGTGCCATCAGTGATGAGCTAGCGGGAGTCACCGGGGAGCTGTTTTTT